This T cell receptor (beta chain) appears in the sequencing data of a study of identical twins. Germline CDR1 KGHDR, CDR2 SFDVKD. Trimming cost V 3 bases and J 3 bases; bases outside gene matches: 4. This CDR3 is built from 16 residues. This clonotype has a handful of counts. Its matching antigen is unknown. Study findings and constraints: The study drew conclusions from cross-sectional statistical analysis, not from following the same donors. Insertion counts were lower in abundant cord blood beta clonotypes, a trend that memory repertoires did not show.

Unique molecular identifiers were present on the cDNA, which also gained a universal primer site by template switching. TCRdb used MiXCR to reprocess the 5' RACE reads, holding one entry per CDR3 protein. The sample consists of 550,000 to 800,000 distinct CDR3 sequences, about 7.1% of them appearing once. The sample also formed part of further work on yellow fever vaccine responses in identical twins.

The sequence derives from a woman aged 18 to 35 in good health. The V call is TRBV24-1, the J call TRBJ2-2; the match to TRBD1 covers 9 bases. The specimen sequenced was PBMCs. CDR3 loop: CATSDPDRGHTGELFF. The CDR3 nucleotides read TGTGCCACCAGTGATCCGGACAGGGGTCACACCGGGGAGCTGTTTTTT.